This T cell receptor (beta chain) was sequenced during a study of vaccination and CD4 T cells after COVID-19. Study background: The cells in question were stimulated using overlapping spike peptides derived from SARS-CoV-2, HCoV-NL63, HCoV-OC43 and HCoV-229E. Study observations and caveats: Convalescent patients displayed spike mono-reactivity in 304 of 307 vaccine-specific clones.

This clonotype was recorded a few times. Its specificity is not known. Cultured CD4+ T cell DNA was sequenced using the Oncomine TCR Beta short-read assay. TCRdb re-called the PCR reads through MiXCR, storing one row per CDR3 protein. The data hold over 15,000 distinct CDR3 sequences, with approximately 31% observed a single time. This CDR3 spans 16 amino acids. Per germline, CDR1 MNHNS and CDR2 SASEGT. V was trimmed by 0 bases and J by 0 bases, leaving 9 bases between them. Treatment indicated: roughly nine-day PBMC culture with coronavirus spike peptide pools or control peptides (ViraFEST assay). It was on days 3 and 7 that half the medium was replaced with fresh IL-2 medium.

The chain has TRBV6-1 and TRBJ2-1; TRBD2 is a possible D gene (5 bases). The TCR comes from a human donor with COVID-19. Material: cultured CD4+ T cells from blood. Here the CDR3 reads CASSEARRVSYNEQFF. The CDR3 DNA follows: TGTGCCAGCAGTGAAGCCAGGCGGGTCTCCTACAATGAGCAGTTCTTC.